This entry features one T cell receptor beta chain sequence. The germline V gene encodes CDR1 SGHRS and CDR2 YFSETQ. The CDR3 extends over 14 amino acids. V shed 4 bases, J shed 6 bases, and the junction held 6 bases outside the gene matches. Original processing methods: Cell counts per sample came from amplifying reference gene primers. The repertoire was sequenced with immunoSEQ multiplex PCR; TCRdb's copy has only in-frame clones and lacks some. That table is the source of V, J and clone size, and D and trimming were worked out from the DNA. The sample lists a few hundred thousand clones; roughly 76% were seen once. This specimen comes from a study of blood T cell repertoires in COVID-19. Study-wide background: Sites across the United States, Italy and Spain contributed samples from acute and convalescent COVID-19. The cDNA or gDNA used as material had been derived from T cells, B-cell-depleted T cells, or PBMCs.

This receptor was obtained from a human donor in a cohort sampled during active COVID-19. V and J are TRBV5-1 and TRBJ2-7; 11 bases match TRBD2. The material sequenced was peripheral blood. This CDR3 reads CASSVLAGVGEQYF. The CDR3 DNA sequence: TGCGCCAGCAGCGTACTAGCGGGAGTCGGCGAGCAGTACTTC.